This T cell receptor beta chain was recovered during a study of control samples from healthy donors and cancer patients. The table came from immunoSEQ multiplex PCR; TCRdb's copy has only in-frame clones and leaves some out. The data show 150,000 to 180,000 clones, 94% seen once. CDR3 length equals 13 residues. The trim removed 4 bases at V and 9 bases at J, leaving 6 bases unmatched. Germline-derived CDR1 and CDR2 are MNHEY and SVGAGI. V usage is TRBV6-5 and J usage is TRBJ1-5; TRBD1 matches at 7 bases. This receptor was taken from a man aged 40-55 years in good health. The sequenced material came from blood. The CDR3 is CASSSGTDRPQHF. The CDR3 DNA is TGTGCCAGCAGTTCCGGGACAGATCGGCCCCAGCATTTT.